The entry that follows covers one T cell receptor beta chain sequence. V was trimmed by 2 bases and J by 1 base, leaving 12 bases between them. This CDR3 has 15 residues. Germline V gives CDR1 SGHVS, CDR2 FNYEAQ. This sample is drawn from a study of CD8 T cells in ankylosing spondylitis. TCRdb redid the calling of the 5' RACE reads with MiXCR, one entry per CDR3 protein. The sample holds approximately 140,000 distinct CDR3 sequences; roughly 44% are singletons and the top ten take roughly 15%. J is TRBJ2-7 and V is TRBV7-6, with D perhaps given as TRBD1 or TRBD2 (5 bases each). The specimen was synovial fluid, either unsorted or a sorted T cell fraction (not recorded which). This receptor was identified in a male donor with ankylosing spondylitis. For the CDR3, the DNA is TGTGCCAGCAGCTTATATTTGGGGGTGTCCTACGAGCAGTACTTC. Translating gives CASSLYLGVSYEQYF. The full variable domain, in which reference TRBV7-6 and TRBJ2-7 provide the parts outside the CDR3, is GAGVSQSPRYKVTKRGQDVALRCDPISGHVSLYWYRQALGQGPEFLTYFNYEAQQDKSGLPNDRFSAERPEGSISTLTIQRTEQRDSAMYRCASSLYLGVSYEQYFGPGTRLTVT.